This entry lists 18 T cell receptor beta chains sequenced from one sample in a study of cytotoxic CD8 clonotypes in ibrutinib-treated CLL. Produced via immunoSEQ multiplex PCR; TCRdb's table is partial and in-frame only. The table has approximately 100,000 clones, roughly 60% seen once. Material: PBMCs, obtained after 24 months of ibrutinib treatment. The source of these receptors is a human donor with chronic lymphocytic leukemia.

The chain couples TRBV2 to TRBJ2-7; a possible D gene is TRBD2 (6 bases). V was shortened by 8 bases and J by 2 bases, with 10 bases between the two germline ends. CDR3 length: 12 amino acids. Germline V gene sequence: CDR1 SNHLY, CDR2 FYNNEI. The CDR3 sequence: CASGRGTYEQYF. CDR3 DNA sequence: TGTGCCAGCGGGCGGGGTACCTACGAGCAGTACTTC.

The CDR3: CASSERWDSPLHF. The CDR3 DNA is TGTGCCAGCAGTGAAAGGTGGGACTCACCCCTCCACTTT. The rearrangement joins TRBV6-1 to TRBJ1-6, with D tentatively TRBD1 (5 bases). Germline CDR1 MNHNS, CDR2 SASEGT. This CDR3 is 13 amino acids long. V lost 2 bases and J lost 10, with 9 bases in between.

As for this clone: It differs at one base from a far larger clone, so likely a read error. The J gene is TRBJ1-1, the V gene TRBV5-6; no clear D. The CDR3 length is 13 residues. V was trimmed by 0 bases and J by 1 base, leaving 4 bases between them. From germline, CDR1 is SGHDT and CDR2 YYEEEE. For the CDR3, the DNA is TGTGCCAGCAGCTTGGACCCGAACACTGAAGCTTTCTTT. Protein sequence: CASSLDPNTEAFF.

This clone was found once. The J gene is TRBJ2-6, the V gene TRBV29-1, with 7 bases matching TRBD2. V gave up 6 bases and J gave up 0 bases; unmatched junction bases: 5. The CDR3 is made up of 15 amino acids. From germline, CDR1 is SQVTM and CDR2 ANQGSEA. CDR3 in amino acids: CSVRGLISGANVLTF. In nucleotides, the CDR3 is TGCAGCGTGAGGGGACTAATCTCTGGGGCCAACGTCCTGACTTTC.

V gene TRBV7-6 combines with J gene TRBJ2-5, with 10 bases lining up with TRBD1. Germline CDR1 is SGHVS and CDR2 is FNYEAQ. J gave up 4 bases and V 4 bases, and 3 bases lay outside the gene matches. CDR3 size: 14 residues. The CDR3 DNA reads TGTGCCAGCAGCTCCAGGACAGGGGGAGAGACCCAGTACTTC. Protein: CASSSRTGGETQYF.

J is TRBJ2-3 and V is TRBV29-1; the D is unclear. Germline V gene sequence: CDR1 SQVTM, CDR2 ANQGSEA. This CDR3 has 13 residues. The V gene lost 4 bases and the J gene lost 7 bases, with 15 bases spanning the gap. The CDR3 DNA is TGCAGCGTTGCGGCGACCTCAGTCAATACGCAGTATTTT. Amino acid sequence: CSVAATSVNTQYF.

This clone has a count of ten or more. The chain employs TRBV29-1 and TRBJ1-2, with a tentative D call TRBD1 (5 bases). This CDR3 region has 10 residues. The V end lost 4 bases, the J end lost 6 bases, and 6 bases lay between the germline ends. From germline, CDR1 is SQVTM and CDR2 ANQGSEA. This CDR3 is CSVGGDGYTF. CDR3 nucleotide sequence: TGCAGCGTTGGAGGGGATGGCTACACCTTC.

The rearrangement joins TRBV30 to TRBJ2-5, with 7 bases aligning to TRBD1. With 5 bases clipped from V and 4 bases from J, the junction kept 4 bases outside the gene matches. Germline CDR1 is GTSNPN and CDR2 is SVGIG (reference sequence). The CDR3 runs to 12 residues. As DNA, the CDR3 is TGTGCCTGGGACGCAGGGGGAGAGACCCAGTACTTC. This gives the protein CAWDAGGETQYF.

The genes are TRBV30 and TRBJ1-1; maybe TRBD1 (6 bases). The CDR3 is 13 residues long. Trimming removed 2 bases from V and 6 bases from J, with 13 bases in between. Germline lookup yields CDR1 GTSNPN and CDR2 SVGIG (reference sequence). CDR3 residues: CAWSKAGAAEAFF. The CDR3 nucleotides read TGTGCCTGGAGTAAGGCGGGGGCGGCTGAAGCTTTCTTT.

In DNA form, the CDR3 reads TGTGCCAGCAGCCCATACCGACTAGCGGTCTACAATGAGCAGTTCTTC. This gives the protein CASSPYRLAVYNEQFF. The J gene is TRBJ2-1, the V gene TRBV14, with 9 positions matching TRBD2. Germline lookup yields CDR1 SGHDN and CDR2 FVKESK. V lost 4 bases to trimming and J lost 3 bases; unmatched junction nucleotides: 7. The length of the CDR3 is 16 residues.

This clone appeared a single time. The rearrangement uses TRBV7-2 and TRBJ2-7; D is possibly TRBD2 (5 bases). The germline V gene encodes CDR1 SGHTA and CDR2 FQGNSA. Trimming cost V 3 bases and J 6 bases, with 9 bases left between them. The CDR3 covers 12 residues. This chain's CDR3 is CASSFGMSEQYF. CDR3 nucleotides: TGTGCCAGCAGCTTCGGGATGAGCGAGCAGTACTTC.

This chain joins TRBV9 and TRBJ1-5; the D is unclear. V lost 0 bases and J 11 bases, leaving 15 bases between the germline ends. Germline V lookup: CDR1 SGDLS, CDR2 YYNGEE. CDR3 length equals 14 residues. As DNA, the CDR3 is TGTGCCAGCAGCGTAGGACTGGCGAGGGAGTCCCAGCATTTT. Protein sequence: CASSVGLARESQHF.

The V call is TRBV9, the J call TRBJ2-1; no clear D gene. The CDR3 length is 16 residues. The V end was cut by 0 bases, the J end by 1 base, with 11 bases between. Germline lookup yields CDR1 SGDLS and CDR2 YYNGEE. CDR3 DNA sequence: TGTGCCAGCAGCGTAGGCTACAGCCCGTCCTACAATGAGCAGTTCTTC. Translation: CASSVGYSPSYNEQFF.

The chain recombines TRBV19 with TRBJ2-1; 11 bases are shared with TRBD2. CDR3 length: 15 residues. With V trimmed by 3 bases and J by 5 bases, 3 bases remained unmatched. CDR1 and CDR2 from the germline V gene are LNHDA and SQIVND (reference sequence). The DNA for the CDR3 is TGTGCCAGTAGTATTTTTAGCGGGGGGGACAATGAGCAGTTCTTC. Translated, it gives CASSIFSGGDNEQFF.

CDR3 protein: CASSLSGHGYEQYF. The CDR3 DNA follows: TGTGCCAGCAGTTTATCAGGGCATGGCTACGAGCAGTACTTC. This chain joins TRBV28 and TRBJ2-7; possible D gene TRBD1, 5 bases. Between the trimmed V and J ends, which lost 1 base and 3 bases, there was a span of 10 bases. The CDR3 is 14 amino acids. Looked up from germline, CDR1 is MDHEN and CDR2 is SYDVKM.

This chain's CDR3 is CASSYSNQPQHF. In DNA, the CDR3 is TGTGCCAGCAGTTATAGCAATCAGCCCCAGCATTTT. The chain recombines TRBV5-6 with TRBJ1-5; D remains unclear. Between the trimmed V and J ends, which lost 5 bases and 0 bases, there was a span of 3 bases. The CDR3 has 12 residues. CDR1 and CDR2 from the germline V gene are SGHDT and YYEEEE. The full variable domain, in which reference TRBV5-6 and TRBJ1-5 provide the parts outside the CDR3, is DAGVTQSPTHLIKTRGQQVTLRCSPKSGHDTVSWYQQALGQGPQFIFQYYEEEERQRGNFPDRFSGHQFPNYSSELNVNALLLGDSALYLCASSYSNQPQHFGDGTRLSIL.

This chain connects TRBV9 to TRBJ1-2, with 8 bases lining up with TRBD1. With 0 bases clipped from V and 6 bases from J, the junction kept 4 bases outside the gene matches. The CDR3 spans 14 residues. The germline gives CDR1 SGDLS, CDR2 YYNGEE. The DNA of the CDR3 is TGTGCCAGCAGCGTAGTTCCAGGGGGCGATGGCTACACCTTC. The encoded protein is CASSVVPGGDGYTF.

The genes are TRBV7-3 and TRBJ1-2; a weak D match, TRBD1 (6 bases). CDR3 size: 12 residues. V was clipped by 5 bases and J by 11 bases, with 15 bases between them. CDR1 and CDR2 (germline): SGHTA, FQGTGA. The CDR3 coding sequence is TGTGCCAGCAGCCAAGGCGGACAGCATTACACCTTC. Its protein is CASSQGGQHYTF.